These T cell receptor beta chains were read from a single sample in a study of shared clonotypes between healthy human individuals. Only in-frame clones appear in the TCRdb table, and some are missing; sequencing was by immunoSEQ multiplex PCR. The data contain more than 850,000 clones, around three quarters of them singletons. Material: memory CD4+ T cells from PBMCs. These receptors all come from a man aged 18-30 years in good health. Some clones in this sample may be carry-over from other donors' samples. Each CDR3 is given with its conserved first and last residue. Fields, in order: J gene, V gene, CDR3 protein.

j_call: TRBJ2-4; v_call: TRBV6-1; cdr3_aa: CASSEAKGTGGLAKNIQYF
j_call: TRBJ1-2; v_call: TRBV7-2; cdr3_aa: CASSPTTANYGYTF
j_call: TRBJ2-7; v_call: TRBV18; cdr3_aa: CASSPGPAYEQYF
j_call: TRBJ1-2; v_call: TRBV6-6; cdr3_aa: CASRTAEYGYTF
j_call: TRBJ2-5; v_call: TRBV5-4; cdr3_aa: CASSSRTGGYSETQYF
j_call: TRBJ2-7; v_call: TRBV4-1; cdr3_aa: CASSQVDMGLPRGEQYF
j_call: TRBJ2-5; v_call: TRBV14; cdr3_aa: CASSQPGTEVGETQYF
j_call: TRBJ2-1; v_call: TRBV5-1; cdr3_aa: CASSLVPGDNEQFF
j_call: TRBJ1-3; v_call: TRBV28; cdr3_aa: CASSNSDNSGNTIYF
j_call: TRBJ2-1; v_call: TRBV9; cdr3_aa: CASSAGGYNEQFF
j_call: TRBJ2-3; v_call: TRBV29-1; cdr3_aa: CSVRRQGLGDTQYF
j_call: TRBJ2-1; v_call: TRBV11-2; cdr3_aa: CASSLDWLRGSSLYNEQFF
j_call: TRBJ2-2; v_call: TRBV5-1; cdr3_aa: CASSFRPSGSGGSNTGELFF
j_call: TRBJ1-4; v_call: TRBV7-9; cdr3_aa: CASSLGASEKLFF
j_call: TRBJ2-5; v_call: TRBV29-1; cdr3_aa: CSARHVLQETQYF
j_call: TRBJ2-3; v_call: TRBV27; cdr3_aa: CASSLLGATDTQYF
j_call: TRBJ1-5; v_call: TRBV19; cdr3_aa: CASSRASASPQHF
j_call: TRBJ2-3; v_call: TRBV6-1; cdr3_aa: CASETSGRATDTQYF
j_call: TRBJ2-5; v_call: TRBV2; cdr3_aa: CASSPGIRETQYF
j_call: TRBJ1-2; v_call: TRBV19; cdr3_aa: CASSPGGSAPYGYTF
j_call: TRBJ2-2; v_call: TRBV5-8; cdr3_aa: CASSFHRGNTGELFF
j_call: TRBJ1-2; v_call: TRBV15; cdr3_aa: CATSRDLGSLQGYTF
j_call: TRBJ2-5; v_call: TRBV20-1; cdr3_aa: CSARRAETQYF